One sample yielded the 29 T cell receptor beta chains listed below, sequenced in a study of blood T cell repertoires in COVID-19 (dated by TCRdb to about 2020). Library generation was performed with the immunoSEQ multiplex PCR assay. The source is immuneACCESS, and TCRdb retained only in-frame sequences with V and J called. Part of the clones is not carried over; for the studies checked, unresolved V genes explain less than half of this, and the remainder is unexplained. Counted in this sample were 200,000 or so clones; nearly 85% of them appeared once. The ten biggest clones cover about 4.8% of the sample. The sequencing input was peripheral blood. The receptors shown here come from a woman aged 25-40 years with acute or convalescent COVID-19.

This sequence joins TRBV5-1 and TRBJ2-5; D possibly corresponds to TRBD2 (5 bases). V was shortened by 4 bases and J by 5 bases, with 6 bases between the two germline ends. Germline V lookup: CDR1 SGHRS, CDR2 YFSETQ. The CDR3 extends over 11 amino acids. The CDR3 sequence: CASSREETQYF. The CDR3 bases are TGCGCCAGCAGCAGGGAGGAGACCCAGTACTTC.

This rearrangement joins TRBV21-1 to TRBJ2-7; TRBD2 is taken as the D call from the table, unchecked against the DNA. TRBV21-1 is a listed pseudogene. There are 15 residues in the CDR3. CDR3 in amino acids: CASSKGQQNYYEQYF. CDR3 nucleotides: TGTGCCAGCAGCAAAGGCCAGCAGAACTACTACGAGCAGTACTTC.

CDR3 region: CASTRTQGYGYTF. CDR3 DNA: TGTGCCAGCACCAGGACCCAGGGCTATGGCTACACCTTC. The gene calls are TRBV6-5 and TRBJ1-2; a weak D match, TRBD1 (5 bases). The germline gives CDR1 MNHEY, CDR2 SVGAGI. There are 13 residues in the CDR3. Trimming took off 7 bases at V and 4 bases at J, with 13 bases between the two ends.

This clone appeared a few times. The chain recombines TRBV10-3 with TRBJ2-5; D call uncertain. The germline V gene has CDR1 ENHRY and CDR2 SYGVKD. V was shortened by 6 bases and J by 7 bases, with 18 bases between the two germline ends. This CDR3 region has 14 residues. As DNA, the CDR3 is TGTGCCATCAGCGAAAGGATGGGCCAAAGGACCCAGTACTTC. This sequence encodes CAISERMGQRTQYF.

The rearrangement uses TRBV4-3 and TRBJ2-2, with D hard to call. CDR1 is LGHNA and CDR2 is YSLEER in the germline V gene. Trimming removed 0 bases at V and 5 bases at J, with 7 bases between. The CDR3 runs to 14 residues. For the CDR3, the DNA is TGCGCCAGCAGCCAAGAGACACAGACCGGGGAGCTGTTTTTT. Encoded protein: CASSQETQTGELFF.

This clone was observed once. The rearrangement joins TRBV27 to TRBJ1-5; possible D gene TRBD1, 6 bases. From germline, CDR1 is MNHEY and CDR2 SMNVEV (reference sequence). This CDR3 spans 15 amino acids. V lost 3 bases and J lost 4, with 13 bases in between. The CDR3 sequence: CASSLSTGKNQPQHF. The CDR3 DNA reads as TGTGCCAGCAGTTTGTCAACAGGGAAGAATCAGCCCCAGCATTTT.

This clone was recorded a few times. Within the sample, other DNA sequences also encode this same CDR3. The chain couples TRBV9 to TRBJ1-6; D uncertain. V was cut by 2 bases and J by 8 bases, with 11 bases left in between. The CDR3 spans 14 residues. From germline, CDR1 is SGDLS and CDR2 YYNGEE. CDR3 DNA sequence: TGTGCCAGCAGCGTTGGAGGGTTCGATTCACCCCTCCACTTT. This encodes CASSVGGFDSPLHF.

The chain employs TRBV3-1 (or the pseudogene TRBV3-2) and TRBJ1-2; the D is unclear. Trimming cost V 1 base and J 5 bases, with 11 bases left between them. Germline V gene sequence: CDR1 LGHDT, CDR2 YNNKEL (reference sequence). The CDR3 covers 14 residues. The CDR3: CASSQGRGGYGYTF. The CDR3 DNA reads as TGTGCCAGCAGCCAAGGTCGCGGAGGGTATGGCTACACCTTC.

DNA for the CDR3: TGTGCCAGCTCACCAATGGGCAGAACCAAAAGCTCCTATAATTCACCCCTCCACTTT. It specifies CASSPMGRTKSSYNSPLHF. This sequence joins TRBV18 and TRBJ1-6; D not resolved. The CDR3 runs 19 residues. Trimming shortened V by 2 bases and J by 0 bases, and 17 bases separated the two germline ends. Germline V lookup: CDR1 KGHSH, CDR2 LQKENI.

The rearrangement uses TRBV27 and TRBJ2-2, with a weak D call TRBD2 (6 bases). CDR1 is MNHEY and CDR2 is SMNVEV in the germline V gene (reference sequence). CDR3 length: 14 amino acids. V lost 9 bases to trimming and J lost 5 bases, with 16 bases between them. This chain's CDR3 is CASGRGAGTGELFF. The CDR3 region has the DNA TGTGCCAGTGGCAGAGGGGCGGGGACCGGGGAGCTGTTTTTT.

The rearrangement joins TRBV6-5 to TRBJ1-2; D remains ambiguous. The CDR3 loop spans 13 amino acids. Trimming took 1 base from V and 3 from J, leaving 6 bases between them. CDR1 MNHEY and CDR2 SVGAGI come from the germline V gene. The chain's CDR3 is CASSYFQYYGYTF. CDR3 sequence (DNA): TGTGCCAGCAGTTACTTCCAGTACTATGGCTACACCTTC.

The chain couples TRBV11-3 to TRBJ2-2; D is unresolved. This CDR3 has 12 residues. Germline assignment: CDR1 SGHNT and CDR2 YENEEA. Trimming pared 5 bases from V and 5 bases from J, leaving 6 bases between. The CDR3 spells CASSVATGELFF. The CDR3 DNA is TGTGCCAGCAGCGTCGCGACCGGGGAGCTGTTTTTT. The variable domain in full, with the rest retrieved from reference TRBV11-3 and TRBJ2-2, is EAGVVQSPRYKIIEKKQPVAFWCNPISGHNTLYWYLQNLGQGPELLIRYENEEAVDDSQLPKDRFSAERLKGVDSTLKIQPAELGDSAVYLCASSVATGELFFGEGSRLTVL.

The rearrangement links TRBV7-2 to TRBJ1-5; TRBD1 matches 9 bases. The germline gives CDR1 SGHTA, CDR2 FQGNSA. J lost 9 bases, V lost 1 base, and 7 bases had no gene match. The CDR3 consists of 15 residues. The CDR3 DNA follows: TGTGCCAGCAGCTTAGATGGGACAGGGCATCGGCCCCAGCATTTT. The encoded protein is CASSLDGTGHRPQHF. Variable domain in full (rest from reference TRBV7-2 and TRBJ1-5): GAGVSQSPSNKVTEKGKDVELRCDPISGHTALYWYRQSLGQGLEFLIYFQGNSAPDKSGLPSDRFSAERTGGSVSTLTIQRTQQEDSAVYLCASSLDGTGHRPQHFGDGTRLSIL.

The V and J genes are TRBV6-5 and TRBJ1-1; D is uncertain. The CDR3 consists of 14 residues. The germline V gene has CDR1 MNHEY and CDR2 SVGAGI. Trimming shortened V by 5 bases and J by 6 bases, and 16 bases separated the two germline ends. The chain's CDR3 is CASSPVSLRAEAFF. The CDR3, as DNA: TGTGCCAGCAGTCCCGTCTCCCTACGAGCTGAAGCTTTCTTT.

The CDR3 is CASSRDTNTGELFF. CDR3 nucleotides: TGTGCCAGCAGCCGGGACACGAACACCGGGGAGCTGTTTTTT. The chain uses TRBV7-2 and TRBJ2-2; TRBD1 might be the D (6 bases). The V and J ends lost 5 bases and 0 bases respectively, with 7 bases between them. Looked up from germline, CDR1 is SGHTA and CDR2 is FQGNSA. The CDR3 runs 14 residues.

The rearrangement uses TRBV30 and TRBJ2-2; tentatively, D is TRBD2 (7 bases). Germline CDR1 and CDR2: GTSNPN and SVGIG (reference sequence). V was shortened by 3 bases and J by 5 bases, with 13 bases between the two germline ends. The CDR3 is made up of 14 amino acids. In DNA, the CDR3 is TGTGCCTGGAGCGGGGGGCCTAGGACCGGGGAGCTGTTTTTT. This gives the protein CAWSGGPRTGELFF.

This clone was detected only once. V is TRBV6-5 and J is TRBJ2-1, with TRBD2 identical over 10 bases. CDR1 and CDR2 (germline): MNHEY, SVGAGI. The CDR3 loop spans 15 amino acids. V lost 6 bases and J lost 5; bases outside the gene matches: 7. The chain's CDR3 is CASSLPSGGHNEQFF. CDR3 bases: TGTGCCAGCAGCCTTCCTAGCGGGGGCCACAATGAGCAGTTCTTC.

The chain recombines TRBV30 with TRBJ1-1; maybe TRBD1 (5 bases). Trimming removed 3 bases from V and 10 bases from J, with 27 bases in between. CDR3 length equals 16 residues. Germline V gene data show CDR1 as GTSNPN and CDR2 as SVGIG (reference sequence). CDR3 bases: TGTGCCTGGAGGGCTGGTCAGGGCAGGCGGGGGATTTTAGCTTTCTTT. Its translation: CAWRAGQGRRGILAFF.

The V call is TRBV4-3, the J call TRBJ2-1; D is perhaps TRBD1 (6 bases). This CDR3 region has 15 residues. Germline V gene sequence: CDR1 LGHNA, CDR2 YSLEER. Between the trimmed V and J ends, which lost 0 bases and 7 bases, there was a span of 13 bases. CDR3: CASSQDPQGGNEQFF. The CDR3 region has the DNA TGCGCCAGCAGCCAAGATCCACAGGGTGGGAATGAGCAGTTCTTC.

The rearrangement uses TRBV4-3 and TRBJ1-5, with unresolved D. From germline, CDR1 is LGHNA and CDR2 YSLEER. Trimming removed 0 bases from V and 7 bases from J, with 16 bases in between. The CDR3 is 16 residues long. DNA of the CDR3: TGCGCCAGCAGCCAAGATTTTTCATCGGGGAACCAGCCCCAGCATTTT. Protein sequence: CASSQDFSSGNQPQHF.

The gene calls are TRBV28 and TRBJ1-2, with a possible D match to TRBD1 (6 bases). Trimming removed 3 bases at V and 6 bases at J, with 14 bases between. Germline values: CDR1 MDHEN, CDR2 SYDVKM. The CDR3 runs to 14 residues. The CDR3 DNA follows: TGTGCCAGCAGTTTGGTCAGGGGAGGGAATGGCTACACCTTC. Amino acids: CASSLVRGGNGYTF.

The genes are TRBV5-1 and TRBJ2-4, with D possibly TRBD1 on 6 matching bases. The CDR3 totals 18 residues. From germline, CDR1 is SGHRS and CDR2 YFSETQ. Trimming removed 4 bases at V and 0 bases at J, with 20 bases between. CDR3 sequence: CASSRRTDVLLAKNIQYF. As DNA, the CDR3 is TGCGCCAGCAGCCGAAGGACAGATGTCCTCTTAGCCAAAAACATTCAGTACTTC.

The gene calls are TRBV3-1 (or the pseudogene TRBV3-2) and TRBJ2-1; TRBD2 agrees at 12 bases. Looked up from germline, CDR1 is LGHDT and CDR2 is YNNKEL (reference sequence). The CDR3 has 15 amino acids. The V gene end was trimmed by 4 bases and the J gene end by 9 bases; junction bases not matched to a gene: 7. CDR3 protein: CASSPLAGGRFEQFF. Here the CDR3 DNA reads TGTGCCAGCAGCCCGCTAGCGGGGGGGCGGTTTGAGCAGTTCTTC.

The chain combines TRBV3-1 (or the pseudogene TRBV3-2) with TRBJ1-2; no firm D call. This CDR3 is built from 15 residues. V was clipped by 4 bases and J by 8 bases, with 20 bases between them. Germline V gene lookup returns CDR1 LGHDT and CDR2 YNNKEL (reference sequence). The CDR3 nucleotides read TGTGCCAGCAGCCGACATCGTGTGGCGTTGTTGGGCTACACCTTC. Its protein is CASSRHRVALLGYTF.

The chain joins TRBV5-4 to TRBJ1-2; D gene unclear. CDR1 is SGHNT and CDR2 is YYREEE in the germline V gene (reference sequence). This CDR3 contains 11 residues. V shed 2 bases and J shed 7 bases, with 6 bases lying between them. CDR3 nucleotides: TGTGCCAGCAGCTTCCTAGGTGGCTACACCTTC. Its protein product is CASSFLGGYTF. Filled out from reference TRBV5-4 and TRBJ1-2, the complete variable domain reads ETGVTQSPTHLIKTRGQQVTLRCSSQSGHNTVSWYQQALGQGPQFIFQYYREEENGRGNFPPRFSGLQFPNYSSELNVNALELDDSALYLCASSFLGGYTFGSGTRLTVV.

J is TRBJ2-2 and V is TRBV24-1; 12 nucleotides match TRBD2. CDR1 and CDR2 from the germline V gene are KGHDR and SFDVKD. The trim removed 8 bases at V and 4 bases at J, leaving 1 base unmatched. This CDR3 is built from 14 residues. CDR3 sequence reads: CATKGLAGTGELFF. Written as DNA, the CDR3 is TGTGCCACCAAGGGACTAGCGGGCACCGGGGAGCTGTTTTTT.

The CDR3 DNA is TGTGCCAGCAGTGAAGCCGGAACAGGGGGATGGAACACCATATATTTT. Translated: CASSEAGTGGWNTIYF. The chain recombines TRBV6-1 with TRBJ1-3; 8 nucleotides line up with TRBD1. The V gene end was trimmed by 0 bases and the J gene end by 7 bases; junction bases not matched to a gene: 8. CDR3 size: 16 residues. CDR1 MNHNS and CDR2 SASEGT come from the germline V gene.

V and J are TRBV5-1 and TRBJ1-3; 8 bases are a match to TRBD1. The V gene's germline CDR1 is SGHRS and CDR2 YFSETQ. V gave up 5 bases and J gave up 2 bases; unmatched junction bases: 6. The CDR3 totals 15 residues. CDR3 in DNA: TGCGCCAGCAGGTCCGGACAGGGAACTGGAAACACCATATATTTT. The encoded protein is CASRSGQGTGNTIYF. Looking up the rest from reference TRBV5-1 and TRBJ1-3 gives the full variable domain: KAGVTQTPRYLIKTRGQQVTLSCSPISGHRSVSWYQQTPGQGLQFLFEYFSETQRNKGNFPGRFSGRQFSNSRSEMNVSTLELGDSALYLCASRSGQGTGNTIYFGEGSWLTVV.

The gene calls are TRBV28 and TRBJ2-7; perhaps TRBD1 as D (6 bases). The CDR3 is made up of 16 amino acids. V was trimmed by 3 bases and J by 0 bases, leaving 15 bases between them. CDR1 and CDR2 from the germline V gene are MDHEN and SYDVKM. The CDR3 sequence is CASSLTGPLVSYEQYF. The CDR3 DNA sequence: TGTGCCAGCAGTTTGACAGGACCTCTAGTCTCCTACGAGCAGTACTTC.